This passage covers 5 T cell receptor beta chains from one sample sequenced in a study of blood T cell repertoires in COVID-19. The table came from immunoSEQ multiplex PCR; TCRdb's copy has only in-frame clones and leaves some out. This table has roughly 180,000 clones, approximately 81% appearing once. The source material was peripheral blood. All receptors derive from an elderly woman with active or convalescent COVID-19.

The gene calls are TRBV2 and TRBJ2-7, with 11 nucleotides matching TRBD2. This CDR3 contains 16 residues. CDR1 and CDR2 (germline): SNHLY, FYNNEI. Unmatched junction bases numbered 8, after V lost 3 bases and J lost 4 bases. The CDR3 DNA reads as TGTGCCAGCAGTGAGATTAGCGGGAGGGCCGGGTACGAGCAGTACTTC. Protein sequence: CASSEISGRAGYEQYF.

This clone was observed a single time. The CDR3 sequence: CTSSQVLYRGTYAYEQYF. Written as DNA, the CDR3 is TGCACCAGCAGCCAAGTCCTCTATCGGGGGACCTATGCCTACGAGCAGTACTTC. This chain joins TRBV1 and TRBJ2-7; no DNA check was done on the table's D call, TRBD2. TRBV1 is assigned pseudogene status. CDR3 length: 18 amino acids.

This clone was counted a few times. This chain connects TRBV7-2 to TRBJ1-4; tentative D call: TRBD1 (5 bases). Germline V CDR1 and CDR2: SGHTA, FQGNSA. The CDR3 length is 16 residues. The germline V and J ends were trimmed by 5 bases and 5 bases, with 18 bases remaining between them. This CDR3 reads CASSPTGGAVNEKLFF. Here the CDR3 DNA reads TGTGCCAGCAGCCCCACCGGAGGGGCAGTCAATGAAAAACTGTTTTTT. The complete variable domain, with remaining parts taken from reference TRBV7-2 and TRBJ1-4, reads GAGVSQSPSNKVTEKGKDVELRCDPISGHTALYWYRQSLGQGLEFLIYFQGNSAPDKSGLPSDRFSAERTGGSVSTLTIQRTQQEDSAVYLCASSPTGGAVNEKLFFGSGTQLSVL.

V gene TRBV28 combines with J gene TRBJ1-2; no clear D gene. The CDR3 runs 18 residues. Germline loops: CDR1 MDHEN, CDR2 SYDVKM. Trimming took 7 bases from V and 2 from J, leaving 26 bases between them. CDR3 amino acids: CASTKWTPTLPLNYGYTF. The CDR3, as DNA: TGTGCCAGCACTAAGTGGACTCCAACGCTCCCTCTCAACTATGGCTACACCTTC.

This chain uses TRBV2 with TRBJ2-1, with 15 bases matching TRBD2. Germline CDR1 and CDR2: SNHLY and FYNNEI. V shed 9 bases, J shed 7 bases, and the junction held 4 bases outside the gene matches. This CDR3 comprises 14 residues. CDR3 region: CARGGLAGGNEQFF. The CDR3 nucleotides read TGTGCCAGGGGAGGACTAGCGGGAGGGAATGAGCAGTTCTTC.